This T cell receptor (beta chain) was retrieved from a study of OX40 agonist ivuxolimab in advanced cancers. The germline CDR1 and CDR2 sequences are SGDLS and YYNGEE. This CDR3 comprises 13 residues. The ends were cut back, 10 bases at V and 0 bases at J, with 12 bases in the middle. Patients were excluded for autoimmune disease history or systemic immunosuppression. Here immunoSEQ multiplex PCR was the method, and the copy in TCRdb shows in-frame clones only, minus some. This table has approximately 76,000 clones, over 75% appearing once. This clone has just a few counts. The antigen remains unidentified. Study-wide findings and caveats: On average, CD8+ T cells had more expanded clones than CD4+. In the 0.1 to 3.0 mg/kg range, CD4+ and CD8+ blood T cells had expanded clonally by week 6.

This clonotype originated in an adult with an advanced solid tumor such as melanoma, head and neck, liver or kidney cancer. This chain uses TRBV9 with TRBJ2-3; tentatively, D is TRBD2 (6 bases). The specimen comprised CD4+ or CD8+ T cells sorted from blood, sampled in a trial of the OX40 agonist ivuxolimab. The CDR3 region is CAAARGSTDTQYF. Here the CDR3 DNA reads TGTGCCGCCGCCCGGGGGAGCACAGATACGCAGTATTTT.